Listed below are T cell receptor beta chains from one sample, sequenced in a study of vaccination and CD4 T cells after COVID-19. For these receptors, no antigen is known. One entry per CDR3 protein, called by TCRdb with MiXCR from the PCR reads. The repertoire holds 28,000 or so distinct CDR3 sequences, about three fifths seen once, with around 5% in the top ten. The sequencing input was CD4+ T cells from blood, cultured in vitro. The receptors shown here come from a human donor who had recovered from COVID-19. Both conserved end residues are trimmed from each CDR3. The D gene is left open where the match is weak. Some rows have no size entry. The others give once, few or many, or a class for an expanded clone.

clone size | D gene | V gene | CDR3 protein
few | NA | TRBV20-1 | SAQLGAGARTPTDTQY
NA | TRBD1 | TRBV24-1 | ATSDQGAGQGSIQY
NA | NA | TRBV7-9 | ASSLKDRNTEAF
NA | TRBD1 | TRBV27 | ASRKSGGGGYGYT
NA | TRBD1 | TRBV12-3/TRBV12-4 | ASSSNRGRTEAF
few | NA | TRBV7-6 | ASSLEEIQADTQY
few | NA | TRBV20-1 | SAKNSVTGQPQH
NA | NA | TRBV7-2 | ASSLRGSEYSNQPQH
NA | NA | TRBV28 | ASSFGGLHFYGYT
NA | NA | TRBV28 | ASSSPPKGYT
few | NA | TRBV30 | AWSETGDYGYT
NA | NA | TRBV12-3/TRBV12-4 | ASRGASGLF
NA | TRBD2 | TRBV6-1 | ASSPRSGGVYRETQY
NA | NA | TRBV15 | ATSKVPAGANVLT
NA | TRBD2 | TRBV6-5 | ASSYSFASGSYEQY
NA | NA | TRBV4-1 | ASSPLGDRRRGVQY
NA | TRBD1 | TRBV28 | ASSLYRGSGYT
NA | NA | TRBV20-1 | SDYKRSQETQY
NA | TRBD2 | TRBV20-1 | SARGTRNTDTQY
NA | TRBD1 | TRBV7-2 | ASSLADRGRKTEAF
NA | TRBD1 | TRBV6-1 | ASKMRTGATYNEQF
few | NA | TRBV6-2/TRBV6-3 | ASSSGLNQPQH
NA | TRBD2 | TRBV15 | ATSRARGGTGELF
NA | NA | TRBV27 | ASSSIPGVLSGYT
NA | NA | TRBV6-5 | ASSFRRANTGELF
NA | NA | TRBV28 | ASSGASKGAQETQY
few | NA | TRBV7-2 | ASSAQGRVNTEAF
NA | TRBD1 | TRBV11-3 | ASSLHPAGTGGASYGYT
once | TRBD2 | TRBV28 | ASSSPPRTSSGQY
NA | TRBD1 | TRBV20-1 | SAREIVTGTGYT
NA | NA | TRBV24-1 | ATSDLWSSGELF
NA | TRBD2 | TRBV7-9 | ASSLVLILAGEPPPKNIQY
NA | NA | TRBV7-9 | ASSFGGFNSPLH
NA | NA | TRBV28 | ASSLSGLSAF
few | NA | TRBV7-6 | ASSAWGVAGNQPQH
NA | TRBD1 | TRBV7-2 | ASSQGAGYGYT
few | NA | TRBV21-1 | ASSHRRETYEQY
NA | TRBD1 | TRBV7-9 | ASSPRQGSYNEQF
NA | TRBD1 | TRBV2 | ASQGGNTEAF
few | NA | TRBV20-1 | SARGSVNTEAF
NA | TRBD1 | TRBV7-9 | ASRSGGSNQPQH
few | NA | TRBV27 | ASRPGWYDYGYT
few | NA | TRBV24-1 | ATSQGSYGYT
NA | TRBD2 | TRBV7-2 | ASSPPGAGGETQY
NA | TRBD2 | TRBV2 | ASSVGLAGVEQY
once | TRBD1 | TRBV10-3 | AISETHSDRPRNTIY
few | NA | TRBV7-2 | ASSLAGGGKAF
few | TRBD1 | TRBV6-1 | ASRSGTGNGNTIY
NA | NA | TRBV20-1 | SASTAQETQY
NA | TRBD1 | TRBV2 | ASSVGTGNQPQH
once | TRBD2 | TRBV20-1 | SARGIAGGKKNIQY
NA | NA | TRBV25-1 | ASSGGAGGPGANSPLH
NA | TRBD2 | TRBV6-5 | ASSYASSGSSYEQY
NA | NA | TRBV7-2 | ASSLGVAGNGYT
NA | NA | TRBV6-5 | ASSYGGVSNQPQH
NA | NA | TRBV20-1 | SAERAVNSPLH
NA | NA | TRBV19 | ASSMNNEQF
NA | NA | TRBV24-1 | ATSDGGTNYGYT
NA | TRBD2 | TRBV7-9 | ASSLPGRVNQETQY